This T cell receptor (beta chain) was found in a study of shared clonotypes between healthy human individuals. Study-level points and caveats: A handful of donors held around 5% of naive CD4 clonotypes in common. Lower generation probabilities were found for non-shared clonotypes than for those shared by all four donors.

Notes on this clone: The antigen remains undetermined.

Profiling relied on immunoSEQ multiplex PCR, and the TCRdb table lists in-frame clones only, not all of them. The table shows 2,100,000 or so clones, with 90% to 96% occurring only once. The V gene end was trimmed by 3 bases and the J gene end by 2 bases; junction bases not matched to a gene: 4. Germline CDR1 GTSNPN, CDR2 SVGIG (reference sequence). This CDR3 is built from 14 residues. This sequence originates from a man younger than 35 in good health. The chain couples TRBV30 to TRBJ2-7; the match to TRBD1 covers 10 bases. Sequences were obtained from naive CD4+ T cells sorted from blood. The subset is: CD45RA+ positively selected. Here the CDR3 DNA reads TGTGCCTGGAGCCGGGACAGGGGAACCTACGAGCAGTACTTC. Its protein product is CAWSRDRGTYEQYF.